A single sample is the source of the 2 T cell receptor beta chains below, sequenced in a study of blood T cell repertoires in COVID-19. The assay was immunoSEQ multiplex PCR, and TCRdb's table has in-frame clones only and misses some. This sample yields approximately 50,000 clones, of which roughly 88% are seen a single time; 20% to 25% belongs to the top ten. Sequencing input: peripheral blood. Receptor source: a woman of 80 years or more with acute or convalescent COVID-19.

The chain carries TRBV3-1 (or the pseudogene TRBV3-2) and TRBJ2-5, with D possibly being TRBD2 (6 bases). Trimming removed 4 bases at V and 5 bases at J, with 11 bases between. The germline V gene encodes CDR1 LGHDT and CDR2 YNNKEL (reference sequence). This CDR3 is 13 amino acids long. CDR3 nucleotides: TGTGCCAGCAGCCCCGTACGGGGGGAGACCCAGTACTTC. Residues: CASSPVRGETQYF.

The gene calls are TRBV7-8 and TRBJ1-6, with D possibly TRBD1 on 5 matching bases. Germline-derived CDR1 and CDR2 are SGHVS and FQNEAQ. Deletions cut 6 bases from V and 6 bases from J, with 15 bases between. The CDR3 loop spans 15 amino acids. For the CDR3, the DNA is TGTGCCAGCAGTCGAACCGGGGGTGGTAATTCACCCCTCCACTTT. Encoded protein: CASSRTGGGNSPLHF.